A single sample is the source of the 3 T cell receptor beta chains below, sequenced in a study of blood T cell repertoires in COVID-19. Profiled with immunoSEQ multiplex PCR; TCRdb holds only in-frame clones, not every one. The sample consists of about 72,000 clones, 80% to 90% of them appearing once. The sample was peripheral blood. The source is a man between 65 and 79 years old with active or convalescent COVID-19.

The chain recombines TRBV28 with TRBJ2-2; 8 positions agree with TRBD1. Germline V CDR1 and CDR2: MDHEN, SYDVKM. V shed 5 bases and J 7 bases; nucleotides not matched to a gene: 9. CDR3 length equals 15 residues. In DNA form, the CDR3 reads TGTGCCAGCAGTCCCCCAGGGGGCTTTGTCGGGGAGCTGTTTTTT. Its translation: CASSPPGGFVGELFF.

The gene calls are TRBV6-5 and TRBJ1-1; a weak D match, TRBD1 (6 bases). Germline CDR1 MNHEY, CDR2 SVGAGI. The V end lost 6 bases, the J end lost 5 bases, and 16 bases lay between the germline ends. CDR3 length: 14 amino acids. CDR3 amino acids: CASRQGWGGTEAFF. CDR3 coding DNA: TGTGCCAGCAGACAGGGATGGGGTGGAACTGAAGCTTTCTTT.

The rearrangement uses TRBV6-2 or TRBV6-3 and TRBJ2-5; 8 bases fit TRBD2. Germline lookup yields CDR1 MNHEY and CDR2 SVGEGT. The J segment lost 5 bases and the V segment lost 4 bases, leaving 12 bases of the junction unmatched. This CDR3 region has 16 residues. The CDR3 loop is CASSSGTPPGGETQYF. As DNA, the CDR3 is TGTGCCAGCAGTTCCGGGACGCCACCGGGAGGGGAGACCCAGTACTTC.